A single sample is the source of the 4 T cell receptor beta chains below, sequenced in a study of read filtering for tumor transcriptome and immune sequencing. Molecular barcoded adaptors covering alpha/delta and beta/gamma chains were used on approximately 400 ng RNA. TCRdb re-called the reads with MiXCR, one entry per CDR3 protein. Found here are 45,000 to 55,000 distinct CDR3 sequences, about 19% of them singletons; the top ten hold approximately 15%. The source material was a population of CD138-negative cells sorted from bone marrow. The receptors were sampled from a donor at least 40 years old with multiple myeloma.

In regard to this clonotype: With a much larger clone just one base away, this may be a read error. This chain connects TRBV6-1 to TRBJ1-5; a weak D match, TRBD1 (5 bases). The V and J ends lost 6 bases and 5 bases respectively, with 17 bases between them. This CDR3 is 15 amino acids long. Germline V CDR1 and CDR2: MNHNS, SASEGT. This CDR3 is CASSRDPGTYQPQHF. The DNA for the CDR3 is TGTGCCAGCAGCCGGGACCCCGGGACTTATCAGCCCCAGCATTTT.

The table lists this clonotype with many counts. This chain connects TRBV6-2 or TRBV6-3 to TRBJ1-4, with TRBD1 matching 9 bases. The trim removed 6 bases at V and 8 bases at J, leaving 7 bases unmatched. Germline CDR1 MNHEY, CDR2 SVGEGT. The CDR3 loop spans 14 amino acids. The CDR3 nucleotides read TGTGCCAGCAGCATACAGGGGGCGAGGGAAAAACTGTTTTTT. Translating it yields CASSIQGAREKLFF.

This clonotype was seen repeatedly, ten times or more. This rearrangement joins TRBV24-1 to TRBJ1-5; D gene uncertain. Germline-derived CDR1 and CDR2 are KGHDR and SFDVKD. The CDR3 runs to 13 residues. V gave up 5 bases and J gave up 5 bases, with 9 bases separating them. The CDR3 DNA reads TGTGCCACCAGTGGAGGGCCCCATCAGCCCCAGCATTTT. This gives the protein CATSGGPHQPQHF.

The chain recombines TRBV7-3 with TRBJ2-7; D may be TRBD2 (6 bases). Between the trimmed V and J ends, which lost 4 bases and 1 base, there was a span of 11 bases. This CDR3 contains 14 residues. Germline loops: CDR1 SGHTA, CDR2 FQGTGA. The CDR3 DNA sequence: TGTGCCAGCAGCTCCAGCGGGCCGTCCTACGAGCAGTACTTC. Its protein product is CASSSSGPSYEQYF. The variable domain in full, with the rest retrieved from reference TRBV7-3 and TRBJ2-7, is GAGVSQTPSNKVTEKGKYVELRCDPISGHTALYWYRQSLGQGPEFLIYFQGTGAADDSGLPNDRFFAVRPEGSVSTLKIQRTERGDSAVYLCASSSSGPSYEQYFGPGTRLTVT.